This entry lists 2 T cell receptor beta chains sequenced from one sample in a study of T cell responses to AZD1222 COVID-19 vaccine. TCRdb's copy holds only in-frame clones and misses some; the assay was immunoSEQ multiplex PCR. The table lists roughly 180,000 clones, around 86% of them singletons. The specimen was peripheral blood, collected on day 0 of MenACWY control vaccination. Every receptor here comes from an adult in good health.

The CDR3 nucleotides are TGCAGCGTTGCAGCAGGGGGTGAAATGGTAGGGCAGTACTTC. Amino acid sequence: CSVAAGGEMVGQYF. The chain couples TRBV29-1 to TRBJ2-7, with 7 bases lining up with TRBD1. The ends lost 4 bases at V and 9 bases at J; junction bases unmatched: 15. Germline V lookup: CDR1 SQVTM, CDR2 ANQGSEA. The CDR3 is 14 amino acids.

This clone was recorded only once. The CDR3 reads CASSVDVGPYEQYF. CDR3 DNA: TGTGCCAGCAGCGTAGATGTCGGACCCTACGAGCAGTACTTC. The V gene is TRBV9, the J gene TRBJ2-7; no definite D call. CDR3 length equals 14 residues. V was shortened by 0 bases and J by 2 bases, with 9 bases between the two germline ends. CDR1 SGDLS and CDR2 YYNGEE come from the germline V gene.